The next 20 T cell receptor beta chains were all read from a single sample in a study of T cell responses to AZD1222 COVID-19 vaccine. Using immunoSEQ multiplex PCR, the repertoire was profiled, and TCRdb retains in-frame clones only, with some absent. The repertoire includes some 95,000 clones, approximately 89% of them detected once, and around 2.8% sits in the top ten. The sequencing here drew on peripheral blood, taken on day 0 of MenACWY control vaccination. These receptors were obtained from an adult in good health.

The CDR3 region has the DNA TGTGCCAGCAGTTTCCCCCTAGGGGAAATCTACGAGCAGTACTTC. Translating gives CASSFPLGEIYEQYF. V usage is TRBV28 and J usage is TRBJ2-7; D perhaps matches TRBD1 (5 bases). V dropped 3 bases and J dropped 3 bases, with 15 bases sitting between them. The germline gives CDR1 MDHEN, CDR2 SYDVKM. This CDR3 is 15 amino acids long.

The CDR3 protein is CASSIPLHRGDEQYF. CDR3 coding DNA: TGTGCCAGCAGCATTCCCCTGCATCGCGGCGACGAGCAGTACTTC. The V call is TRBV7-2, the J call TRBJ2-7, with D unclear. V was clipped by 5 bases and J by 5 bases, with 19 bases between them. The CDR3 runs 15 residues. Germline CDR1 is SGHTA and CDR2 is FQGNSA.

Concerning this clone: This specimen includes other DNA sequences encoding the same CDR3. This chain connects TRBV5-1 to TRBJ2-2; the match to TRBD1 covers 7 bases. Trimming removed 0 bases from V and 4 bases from J; junction bases left unmatched: 3. Germline V gene lookup returns CDR1 SGHRS and CDR2 YFSETQ. The CDR3 is made up of 15 amino acids. For the CDR3, the DNA is TGCGCCAGCAGCTTGGACAGGGGTGGCACCGGGGAGCTGTTTTTT. This gives the protein CASSLDRGGTGELFF.

V gene TRBV5-1 combines with J gene TRBJ2-1; D gene unclear. Germline V CDR1 and CDR2: SGHRS, YFSETQ. V dropped 0 bases and J dropped 3 bases, with 13 bases sitting between them. The CDR3 consists of 16 residues. The DNA of the CDR3 is TGCGCCAGCAGCTTGGGTTTAGCTGGCGTCTACAATGAGCAGTTCTTC. It codes for CASSLGLAGVYNEQFF.

The chain carries TRBV3-1 (or the pseudogene TRBV3-2) and TRBJ2-5, with D unresolved. This CDR3 is 12 amino acids long. The germline gives CDR1 LGHDT, CDR2 YNNKEL (reference sequence). V lost 7 bases to trimming and J lost 4 bases, with 10 bases between them. Here the CDR3 DNA reads TGTGCCAGCACCACGCCAGGAGAGACCCAGTACTTC. The encoded protein is CASTTPGETQYF.

This chain joins TRBV4-2 and TRBJ1-4, with D hard to call. CDR3 length equals 16 residues. Trimming removed 0 bases from V and 3 bases from J, with 11 bases in between. Germline V gives CDR1 LGHNA, CDR2 YNFKEQ. DNA for the CDR3: TGTGCCAGCAGCCAAGATCTAAGGCAGTCTAATGAAAAACTGTTTTTT. Its translation is CASSQDLRQSNEKLFF.

The chain employs TRBV19 and TRBJ1-5; 11 bases are a match to TRBD1. Trimming at V came to 6 bases and at J to 7 bases, leaving 11 bases not matched to a gene. This CDR3 is built from 16 residues. The germline CDR1 and CDR2 sequences are LNHDA and SQIVND (reference sequence). In nucleotides, the CDR3 is TGTGCCAGTAGGGAGGCCGGGACAGGGGGGTCGCAGCCCCAGCATTTT. Protein: CASREAGTGGSQPQHF.

J is TRBJ2-3 and V is TRBV29-1; TRBD2 agrees at 11 bases. Per germline, CDR1 SQVTM and CDR2 ANQGSEA. This CDR3 spans 14 amino acids. V lost 5 bases, J lost 3 bases, and 4 bases stayed unmatched. The CDR3 sequence is CSVLAGGFTDTQYF. DNA for the CDR3: TGCAGCGTTCTAGCGGGGGGATTTACAGATACGCAGTATTTT.

This clone was counted a single time. The chain is built from TRBV4-2 and TRBJ1-4; D is unresolved. This CDR3 is 15 amino acids long. CDR1 LGHNA and CDR2 YNFKEQ come from the germline V gene. V lost 0 bases, J lost 8 bases, and 13 bases lay in between. The CDR3 protein is CASSQDGFPGEKLFF. The CDR3, as DNA: TGTGCCAGCAGCCAAGATGGGTTTCCGGGAGAAAAACTGTTTTTT.

The rearrangement links TRBV10-3 to TRBJ2-1, with TRBD2 identical over 8 bases. The CDR3 has 15 amino acids. The V gene end was trimmed by 7 bases and the J gene end by 4 bases; junction bases not matched to a gene: 9. CDR1 is ENHRY and CDR2 is SYGVKD in the germline V gene. The CDR3 nucleotides read TGTGCCATCACCGACCCCGGGACTAGGTACAATGAGCAGTTCTTC. As protein: CAITDPGTRYNEQFF.

The gene calls are TRBV5-1 and TRBJ2-3; 7 bases map to TRBD1. V lost 4 bases and J lost 2; bases outside the gene matches: 4. Germline V CDR1 and CDR2: SGHRS, YFSETQ. The CDR3 loop spans 14 amino acids. The CDR3 protein is CASSTGQTTDTQYF. As DNA, the CDR3 is TGCGCCAGCAGCACGGGACAGACCACAGATACGCAGTATTTT.

The chain joins TRBV30 to TRBJ1-5; 8 bases align to TRBD1. V dropped 3 bases and J dropped 10; count of bases not matched to a gene: 14. In germline, CDR1 is GTSNPN, CDR2 SVGIG (reference sequence). The CDR3 loop spans 15 amino acids. The CDR3: CAWSRGQGLISPQHF. In DNA, the CDR3 is TGTGCCTGGAGCCGAGGACAGGGCCTGATCAGCCCCCAGCATTTT.

The chain is built from TRBV4-3 and TRBJ2-3; 11 bases line up with TRBD2. J lost 6 bases, V lost 1 base, and 6 bases had no gene match. The germline V gene encodes CDR1 LGHNA and CDR2 YSLEER. The CDR3 loop spans 16 amino acids. CDR3 sequence: CASSQGPTSGGDTQYF. The DNA of the CDR3 is TGCGCCAGCAGCCAAGGCCCCACTAGCGGGGGTGATACGCAGTATTTT.

The chain links TRBV6-2 or TRBV6-3 to TRBJ1-2, with a tentative D call TRBD1 (5 bases). The germline gives CDR1 MNHEY, CDR2 SVGEGT. Trimming cost V 5 bases and J 5 bases, with 9 bases left between them. This CDR3 has 12 residues. Written as DNA, the CDR3 is TGTGCCAGCAGTAACCCAGGGTATGGCTACACCTTC. This sequence encodes CASSNPGYGYTF.

The chain couples TRBV27 to TRBJ2-7, with D tentatively TRBD2 (6 bases). Trimming removed 2 bases from V and 7 bases from J, with 15 bases in between. The CDR3 is 14 amino acids. Germline-derived CDR1 and CDR2 are MNHEY and SMNVEV (reference sequence). In DNA, the CDR3 is TGTGCCAGCAGTTTAGCGGGAAGCTGGGGGGAGCAGTACTTC. The encoded protein is CASSLAGSWGEQYF.

On this clone itself: The CDR3 carries no conserved terminal phenylalanine or tryptophan, so it likely arises from a read error. The limits of the CDR3 on the DNA are not certain, so only TCRdb's listed CDR3 is given. This chain connects TRBV10-1 to TRBJ1-1; TRBD1, the table's D call, lacks a check against the DNA. The germline gives CDR1 WNHNN, CDR2 SYGVQD (reference sequence). The CDR3 is 9 amino acids long, termini counted. The CDR3 reads CASRVTGPP.

The count of this clone is one. The chain recombines TRBV7-9 with TRBJ1-2; D remains unclear. The V and J ends lost 4 bases and 8 bases respectively, with 11 bases between them. The germline gives CDR1 SEHNR, CDR2 FQNEAQ (reference sequence). CDR3 length: 12 residues. The CDR3 region is CASSSPTGGYTF. CDR3 DNA sequence: TGTGCCAGCAGCTCGCCCACTGGGGGCTACACCTTC.

Turning to this clone: This CDR3 is also generated by other DNA sequences in the sample. The rearrangement joins TRBV4-1 to TRBJ1-3; tentatively, D is TRBD1 (5 bases). In germline, CDR1 is MGHRA, CDR2 YSYEKL. The V and J ends lost 1 base and 2 bases respectively, with 9 bases between them. The CDR3 sequence is 15 residues long. This CDR3 reads CASSQVQGAGNTIYF. The CDR3, as DNA: TGCGCCAGCAGCCAAGTCCAGGGTGCTGGAAACACCATATATTTT.

The CDR3 protein is CASSQRGWDGYTF. The CDR3 bases are TGTGCCAGCAGCCAGAGGGGTTGGGATGGCTACACCTTC. This chain uses TRBV3-1 (or the pseudogene TRBV3-2) with TRBJ1-2, with D perhaps TRBD1 (5 bases). The V and J ends lost 3 bases and 6 bases respectively, with 11 bases between them. The CDR3 extends over 13 amino acids. The germline gives CDR1 LGHDT, CDR2 YNNKEL (reference sequence).

With respect to this clone: One end of the junction varies from germline; a read error may be responsible. The chain has TRBV7-7 and TRBJ2-3; TRBD2 matches 8 bases. This CDR3 has 14 residues. Germline CDR1 is SSHAT and CDR2 is FNYEAQ (reference sequence). CDR3 in amino acids: CASSRAGGTDTQYF. CDR3 coding DNA: TGTGCTAGCAGCCGAGCGGGGGGCACAGATACGCAGTATTTT.